The T cell receptor beta chain described here comes from a study of immune cell composition in non-small cell lung cancer. Points from the study as a whole: Squamous lung tumours showed higher top 10 clone scores and clonality than adenocarcinomas. It was not proven that tumour-reactive clones equal dominant tumour-associated clones. Overall clonality, unlike maximal tumour-associated clone frequency, did not predict TIL reactivity.

This clone was counted only a few times. Its antigen is as yet unknown. The CDR3 is made up of 16 amino acids. V was pared by 2 bases and J by 0 bases, with 8 bases between. CDR1 and CDR2 (germline): MDHEN, SYDVKM. Data came from immunoSEQ multiplex PCR; TCRdb stores just in-frame clones and leaves some out. The sample records 2,000 to 2,500 clones, around 70% being singletons. The chain links TRBV28 to TRBJ2-6, with D tentatively TRBD1 (5 bases). The sequence derives from a human donor with non-small cell lung cancer. Sample: lung tumor tissue. The CDR3 sequence: CASSLRQHSGANVLTF. The CDR3 DNA reads TGTGCCAGCAGTTTACGACAGCACTCTGGGGCCAACGTCCTGACTTTC.